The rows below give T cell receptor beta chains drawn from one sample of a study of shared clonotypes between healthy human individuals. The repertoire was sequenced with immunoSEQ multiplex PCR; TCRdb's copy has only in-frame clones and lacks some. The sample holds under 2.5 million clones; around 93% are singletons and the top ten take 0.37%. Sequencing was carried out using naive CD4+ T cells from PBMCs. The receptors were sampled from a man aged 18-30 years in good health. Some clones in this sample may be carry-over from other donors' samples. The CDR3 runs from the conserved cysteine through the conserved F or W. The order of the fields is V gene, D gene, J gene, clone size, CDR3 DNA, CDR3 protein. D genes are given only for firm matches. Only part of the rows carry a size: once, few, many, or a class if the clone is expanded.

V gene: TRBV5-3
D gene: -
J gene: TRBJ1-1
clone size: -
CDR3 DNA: TGTGCCAGAAGCCTTAGAGGAGCTTTCTTT
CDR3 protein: CARSLRGAFF

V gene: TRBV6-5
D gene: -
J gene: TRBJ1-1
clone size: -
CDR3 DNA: TGTGCCAGCAGAAAACAGGGTGCGGTGAACACTGAAGCTTTCTTT
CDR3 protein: CASRKQGAVNTEAFF

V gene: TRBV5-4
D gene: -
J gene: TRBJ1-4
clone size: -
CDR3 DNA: TGTGCCAGCAGCTTGACCCCAACTAATGAAAAACTGTTTTTT
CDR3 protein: CASSLTPTNEKLFF

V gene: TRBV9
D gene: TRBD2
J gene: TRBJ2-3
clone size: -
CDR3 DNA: TGTGCCAGCAGCCCGACTAGCGGCAGCACAGATACGCAGTATTTT
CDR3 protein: CASSPTSGSTDTQYF

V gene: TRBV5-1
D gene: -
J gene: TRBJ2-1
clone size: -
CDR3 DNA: TGCGCCAGCAGTTTAAAACTACAGGGCAATGAGCAGTTCTTC
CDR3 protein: CASSLKLQGNEQFF

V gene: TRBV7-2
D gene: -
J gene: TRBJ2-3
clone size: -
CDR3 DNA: TGTGCCAGCAGCCCCCGGGGGGCCTCACACGGGGCAGATACGCAGTATTTT
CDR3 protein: CASSPRGASHGADTQYF

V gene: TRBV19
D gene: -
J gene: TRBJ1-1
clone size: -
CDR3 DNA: TGTGCCAGTAGTACCTCACAGGACACTGAAGCTTTCTTT
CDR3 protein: CASSTSQDTEAFF

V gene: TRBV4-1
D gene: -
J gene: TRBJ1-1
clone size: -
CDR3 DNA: TGCGCCAGCAGACCTCTTGGGGAGGGTACTGAAGCTTTCTTT
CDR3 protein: CASRPLGEGTEAFF

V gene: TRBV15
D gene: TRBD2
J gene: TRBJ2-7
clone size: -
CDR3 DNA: TGTGCCACCAGCAGTGCCCCTTCGAGGGAGGGCCAACGACGATACGAGCAGTACTTC
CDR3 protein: CATSSAPSREGQRRYEQYF

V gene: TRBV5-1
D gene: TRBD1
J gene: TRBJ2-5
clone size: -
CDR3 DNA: TGCGCCAGCAGCACCCGACAGGGCCCGCGGGAGACCCAGTACTTC
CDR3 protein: CASSTRQGPRETQYF

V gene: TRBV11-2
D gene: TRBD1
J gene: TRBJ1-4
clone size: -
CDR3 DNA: TGTGCCAGCAGCCGGACGGGGCGGGACAGCGATGAAAAACTGTTTTTT
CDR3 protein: CASSRTGRDSDEKLFF

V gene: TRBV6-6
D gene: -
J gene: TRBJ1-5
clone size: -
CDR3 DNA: TGTGCCAGCAAGGGGCCCAATCAGCCCCAGCATTTT
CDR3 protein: CASKGPNQPQHF

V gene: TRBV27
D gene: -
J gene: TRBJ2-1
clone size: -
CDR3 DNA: TGTGCCAGCAGTTCCGGACCAACCTCCTACAATGAGCAGTTCTTC
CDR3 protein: CASSSGPTSYNEQFF

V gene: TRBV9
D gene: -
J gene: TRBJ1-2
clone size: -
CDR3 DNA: TGTGCCAGCAGCGTAGATGCAGGGTTCGGCTACACCTTC
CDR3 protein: CASSVDAGFGYTF

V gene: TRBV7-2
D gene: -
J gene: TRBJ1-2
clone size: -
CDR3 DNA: TGTGCCAGCAGCTTAGGGGCTAACTATGGCTACACCTTC
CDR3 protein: CASSLGANYGYTF

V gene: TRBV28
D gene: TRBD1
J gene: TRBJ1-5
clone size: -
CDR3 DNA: TGTGCCAGCAGTTGGGGACAGATCAATCAGCCCCAGCATTTT
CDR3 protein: CASSWGQINQPQHF

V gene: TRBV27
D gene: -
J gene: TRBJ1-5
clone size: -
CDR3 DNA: TGTGCCACCTCGGGCAGGGGATACAATCAGCCCCAGCATTTT
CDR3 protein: CATSGRGYNQPQHF

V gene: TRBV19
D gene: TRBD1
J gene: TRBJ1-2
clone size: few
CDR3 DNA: TGTGCCAGTAGTACCTCGACAGGGGCAAGCTATGGCTACACCTTC
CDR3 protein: CASSTSTGASYGYTF

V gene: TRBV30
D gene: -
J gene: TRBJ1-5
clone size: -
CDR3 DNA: TGTGCCTGGAGTGGAGCAGGGTTTTTTCAGCCCCAGCATTTT
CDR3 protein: CAWSGAGFFQPQHF

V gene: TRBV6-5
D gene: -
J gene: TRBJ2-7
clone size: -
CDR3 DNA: TGTGCCAGCAGTTACTCTGGGCAGGGACGCTACGAGCAGTACTTC
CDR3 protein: CASSYSGQGRYEQYF

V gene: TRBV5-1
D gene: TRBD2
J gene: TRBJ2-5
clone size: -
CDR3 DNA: TGCGCCAGCAGCTTGGGACTAGCGGGAGGGCCCCAGTACTTC
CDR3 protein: CASSLGLAGGPQYF

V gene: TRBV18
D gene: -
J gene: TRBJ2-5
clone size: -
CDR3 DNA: TGTGCCAGCTCAACACCAACAACTCAAGAGACCCAGTACTTC
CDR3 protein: CASSTPTTQETQYF

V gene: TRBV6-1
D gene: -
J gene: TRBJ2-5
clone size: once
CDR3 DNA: TGTGCCAGCAGTGAAGGCACAGAAGAGACCCAGTACTTC
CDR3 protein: CASSEGTEETQYF

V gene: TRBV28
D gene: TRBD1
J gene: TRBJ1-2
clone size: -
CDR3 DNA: TGTGCCAGCAGGTCTTACAGGGGGCGCGCGGGCTACACCTTC
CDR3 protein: CASRSYRGRAGYTF

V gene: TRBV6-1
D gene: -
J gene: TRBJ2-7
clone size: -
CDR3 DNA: TGTGCCAGCAGTGAATTGGCTCGGCAGTACTTC
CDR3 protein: CASSELARQYF

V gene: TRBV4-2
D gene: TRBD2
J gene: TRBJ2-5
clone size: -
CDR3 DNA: TGTGCCAGCAGCCGAGGACAGGGGGCACTAGGACTAGCGGGAGGCCAGTACCAAGAGACCCAGTACTTC
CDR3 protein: CASSRGQGALGLAGGQYQETQYF

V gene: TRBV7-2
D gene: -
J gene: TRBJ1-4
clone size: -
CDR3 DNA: TGTGCCAGCAGCTTCCGGGGTAATGAAAAACTGTTTTTT
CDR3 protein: CASSFRGNEKLFF

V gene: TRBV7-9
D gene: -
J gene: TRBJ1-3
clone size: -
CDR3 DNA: TGTGCCAGCAGCTTAGTGCCTATTGGGGTAAAGGTCTGGGACACCATATATTTT
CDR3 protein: CASSLVPIGVKVWDTIYF

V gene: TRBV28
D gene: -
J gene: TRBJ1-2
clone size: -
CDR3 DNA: TGTGCCAGCAGTTTACTCCGGGGTGTGGGCTATGGCTACACCTTC
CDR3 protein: CASSLLRGVGYGYTF

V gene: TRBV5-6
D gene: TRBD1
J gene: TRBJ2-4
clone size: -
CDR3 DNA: TGTGCCAGCAGCCAGGGGGTGATGAACATTCAGTACTTC
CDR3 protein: CASSQGVMNIQYF

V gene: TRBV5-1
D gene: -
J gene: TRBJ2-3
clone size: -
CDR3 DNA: TGCGCCAGCAGCGGCGGGCCGCCTGTTGGTACGCAGTATTTT
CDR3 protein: CASSGGPPVGTQYF

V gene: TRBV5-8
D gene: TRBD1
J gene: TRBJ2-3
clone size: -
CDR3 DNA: TGTGCCAGCAGCCCGGACAGGGGGAGGACAGATACGCAGTATTTT
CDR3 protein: CASSPDRGRTDTQYF

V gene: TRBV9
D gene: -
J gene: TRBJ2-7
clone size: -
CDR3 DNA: TGTGCCAGCAGCGTAGGACTAGATGACGAGCAGTACTTC
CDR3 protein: CASSVGLDDEQYF

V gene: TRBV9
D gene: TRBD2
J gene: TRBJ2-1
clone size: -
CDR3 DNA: TGTGCCAGCAGCGGGACTAGTCACAATGAGCAGTTCTTC
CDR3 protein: CASSGTSHNEQFF

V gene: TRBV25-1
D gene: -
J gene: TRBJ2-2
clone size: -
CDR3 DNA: TGTGCCAGCAAGGGGAATCAGGTGACCGGGGAGCTGTTTTTT
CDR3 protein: CASKGNQVTGELFF

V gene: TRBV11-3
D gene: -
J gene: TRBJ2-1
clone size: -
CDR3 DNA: TGTGCCAGCAGCATAGCGGAGTACAATGAGCAGTTCTTC
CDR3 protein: CASSIAEYNEQFF

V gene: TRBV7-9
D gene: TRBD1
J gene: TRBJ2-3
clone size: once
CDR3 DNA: TGTGCCAGCAGCCCCCCCGGACAGGGGTCAGATACGCAGTATTTT
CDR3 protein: CASSPPGQGSDTQYF

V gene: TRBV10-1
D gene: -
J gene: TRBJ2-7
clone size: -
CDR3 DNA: TGCGCCAGCAGTGAGGCCGGGACACCGTACGAGCAGTACTTC
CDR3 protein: CASSEAGTPYEQYF

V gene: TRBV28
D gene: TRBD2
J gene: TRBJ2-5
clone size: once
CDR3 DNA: TGTGCCAGCACCTCGGGGGGCGGGAGGACCCTCGGGGCCCAGTACTTC
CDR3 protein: CASTSGGGRTLGAQYF

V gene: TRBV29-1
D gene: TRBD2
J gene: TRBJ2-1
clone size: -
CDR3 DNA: TGCAGCGTTACCGGGACTAGGAACTACAATGAGCAGTTCTTC
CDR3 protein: CSVTGTRNYNEQFF

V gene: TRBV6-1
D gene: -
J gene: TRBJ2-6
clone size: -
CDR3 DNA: TGTGCCACCCAGTCCTTGGGGGCCAACGTCCTGACTTTC
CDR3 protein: CATQSLGANVLTF

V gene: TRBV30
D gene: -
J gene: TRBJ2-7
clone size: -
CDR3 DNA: TGTGCCTGTGGAGGGGGCAGCTACGAGCAGTACTTC
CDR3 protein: CACGGGSYEQYF

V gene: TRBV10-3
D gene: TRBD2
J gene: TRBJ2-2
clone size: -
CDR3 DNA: TGTGCCACCTGGACTAGCGCCTTAGCGAACACCGGGGAGCTGTTTTTT
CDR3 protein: CATWTSALANTGELFF

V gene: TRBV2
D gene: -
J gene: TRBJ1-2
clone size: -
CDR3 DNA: TGTGCCAGCACCCCTGACAGGACAAGCTACGGCTACACCTTC
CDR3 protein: CASTPDRTSYGYTF

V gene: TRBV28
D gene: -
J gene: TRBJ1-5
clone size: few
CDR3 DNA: TGTGCCAGCAGCACTGGGGGAAGGAACGTACAGCCCCAGCATTTT
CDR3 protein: CASSTGGRNVQPQHF

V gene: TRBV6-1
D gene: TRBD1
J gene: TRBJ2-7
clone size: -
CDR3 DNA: TGTGCCAGCAGTGAGGGGTCGGGACAGACCTACGAGCAGTACTTC
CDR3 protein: CASSEGSGQTYEQYF

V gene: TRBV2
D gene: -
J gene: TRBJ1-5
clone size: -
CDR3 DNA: TGTGCCAGCAGTGAGGTCAGCAATCAGCCCCAGCATTTT
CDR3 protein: CASSEVSNQPQHF

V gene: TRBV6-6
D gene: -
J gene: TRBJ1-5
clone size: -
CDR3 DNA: TGTGCCAGCAGTCCGAGGAATCAGCCCCAGCATTTT
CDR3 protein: CASSPRNQPQHF

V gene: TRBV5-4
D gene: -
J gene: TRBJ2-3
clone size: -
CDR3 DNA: TGTGCCAGCAGCTTGGTTACGTACCTCGCCACGGATACGCAGTATTTT
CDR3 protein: CASSLVTYLATDTQYF

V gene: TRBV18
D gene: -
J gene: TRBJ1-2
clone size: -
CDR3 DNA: TGTGCCAGCTCACAAACGGGTGTAGACTATGGCTACACCTTC
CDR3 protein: CASSQTGVDYGYTF

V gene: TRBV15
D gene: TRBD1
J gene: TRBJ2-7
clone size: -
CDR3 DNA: TGTGCCACCAGCAGAGACGCGACAGGGGCAACCTACGAGCAGTACTTC
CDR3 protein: CATSRDATGATYEQYF

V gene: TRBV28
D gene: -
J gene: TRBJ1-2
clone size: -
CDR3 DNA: TGTGCCAGCGGTAGACCCAATGGCTATGGCTACACCTTC
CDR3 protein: CASGRPNGYGYTF

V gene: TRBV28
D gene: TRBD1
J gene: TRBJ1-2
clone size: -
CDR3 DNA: TGTGCCAGCAGCACGGGACAGCCCAACTATGGCTACACCTTC
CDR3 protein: CASSTGQPNYGYTF

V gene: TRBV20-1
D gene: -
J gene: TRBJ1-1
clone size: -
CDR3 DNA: TGCAGTGCTAGACTTAGGGGTGAAGCTTTCTTT
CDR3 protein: CSARLRGEAFF

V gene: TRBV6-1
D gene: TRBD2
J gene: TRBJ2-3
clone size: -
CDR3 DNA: TGTGCCAGCAGTTTGGGACTAGCCAGCACAGATACGCAGTATTTT
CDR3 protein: CASSLGLASTDTQYF

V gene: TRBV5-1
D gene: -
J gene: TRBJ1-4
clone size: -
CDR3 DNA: TGCGCCAGCAGCTTGTCACCAGGGGCTTTCGGTGAAAAACTGTTTTTT
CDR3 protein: CASSLSPGAFGEKLFF

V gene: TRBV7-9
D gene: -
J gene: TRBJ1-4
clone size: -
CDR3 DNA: TGTGCCAGCAGCTTAGGTGGCGGTTCTAATGAAAAACTGTTTTTT
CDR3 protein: CASSLGGGSNEKLFF

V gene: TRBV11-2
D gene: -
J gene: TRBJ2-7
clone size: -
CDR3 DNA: TGTGCCAGCAGCCGACAAGCTGGTGGCGCCCAATCGTCCTACGAGCAGTACTTC
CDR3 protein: CASSRQAGGAQSSYEQYF

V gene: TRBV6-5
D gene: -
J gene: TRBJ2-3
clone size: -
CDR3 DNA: TGTGCCAGCAGTTCCACAGGGACAGATACGCAGTATTTT
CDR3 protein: CASSSTGTDTQYF